Presented here are 14 T cell receptor beta chains from one specimen sequenced in a study of identical twins. Each CDR3 protein is one row after TCRdb ran MiXCR on the 5' RACE reads. Of around 530,000 distinct CDR3 sequences in the sample, 15% were seen once. These data were also filed under a second study, of yellow fever vaccine responses in identical twins.

Sequencing was performed on CD4+ T cells sorted from blood. The receptors come from a woman aged 18-30 years in good health.

V usage is TRBV7-2 and J usage is TRBJ2-1, with D possibly being TRBD1 or TRBD2 (7 bases each). Trimming cost V 5 bases and J 7 bases, with 15 bases left between them. Germline V gene lookup returns CDR1 SGHTA and CDR2 FQGNSA. The CDR3 consists of 14 residues. The CDR3 protein is CASSPGGGPNEQFF. The CDR3 region has the DNA TGTGCCAGCAGCCCAGGGGGAGGGCCTAATGAGCAGTTCTTC.

This clonotype occurred a few times. This chain links TRBV5-4 with TRBJ2-3, with a possible D match to TRBD2 (5 bases). The CDR3 spans 15 residues. V was pared by 4 bases and J by 2 bases, with 14 bases between. Germline V gene lookup returns CDR1 SGHNT and CDR2 YYREEE (reference sequence). Written as DNA, the CDR3 is TGTGCCAGCAGCCGGACTTCATCAGACACAGATACGCAGTATTTT. Translation gives CASSRTSSDTDTQYF.

The chain combines TRBV5-5 with TRBJ1-3, with no clear D. V was clipped by 0 bases and J by 0 bases, with 7 bases between them. CDR3 length: 15 amino acids. Germline V CDR1 and CDR2: SGHKS, YYEKEE (reference sequence). This chain's CDR3 is CASSLGPNSGNTIYF. As DNA, the CDR3 is TGTGCCAGCAGCTTGGGACCGAACTCTGGAAACACCATATATTTT.

A word on this clonotype: An end of the junction differs from the germline gene, which may be a read error. The V call is TRBV6-4, the J call TRBJ2-1; 10 nucleotides agree with TRBD1. Germline loops: CDR1 MRHNA, CDR2 SNTAGT. There are 19 residues in the CDR3. The CDR3, as DNA: TGTACCAGCAGTCCCTCGACAGGGGGCTATTATAGCTCCTACAATGAGCAGTTCTTC. This sequence encodes CTSSPSTGGYYSSYNEQFF.

This clonotype was observed a few times. The chain employs TRBV11-2 and TRBJ2-5; a possible D gene is TRBD2 (7 bases). Germline V lookup: CDR1 SGHAT, CDR2 FQNNGV. The length of the CDR3 is 15 residues. Between the trimmed V and J ends, which lost 3 bases and 5 bases, there was a span of 16 bases. As DNA, the CDR3 is TGTGCCAGCAGCTTTCTTGGGAGGGGGGACGAGACCCAGTACTTC. It yields the protein CASSFLGRGDETQYF.

V is TRBV20-1 and J is TRBJ2-5; no clear D. This CDR3 region has 12 residues. V was shortened by 7 bases and J by 1 base, with 10 bases between the two germline ends. Per germline, CDR1 DFQATT and CDR2 SNEGSKA (reference sequence). The CDR3 coding sequence is TGCAGTGTCAGCGCCCGCCAAGAGACCCAGTACTTC. It encodes CSVSARQETQYF.

The gene calls are TRBV5-1 and TRBJ1-1, with a possible D match to TRBD1 (5 bases). The CDR3 covers 15 residues. The V end lost 4 bases, the J end lost 1 base, and 14 bases lay between the germline ends. Germline CDR1 and CDR2: SGHRS and YFSETQ. The CDR3 region is CASSRYVGPNTEAFF. CDR3 bases: TGCGCCAGCAGCAGGTACGTGGGACCGAACACTGAAGCTTTCTTT.

In its sample, this clonotype was seen a few times. The V gene is TRBV25-1, the J gene TRBJ2-7; no firm D call. Trimming pared 1 base from V and 1 base from J, leaving 5 bases between. The CDR3 is 13 amino acids. CDR1 MGHDK and CDR2 SYGVNS come from the germline V gene. The CDR3 loop is CASSESGSYEQYV. Here the CDR3 DNA reads TGTGCCAGCAGTGAATCCGGGTCCTACGAGCAGTACGTC.

This chain uses TRBV29-1 with TRBJ2-1; D is perhaps TRBD2 (5 bases). The ends were cut back, 6 bases at V and 8 bases at J, with 14 bases in the middle. The CDR3 consists of 12 residues. From germline, CDR1 is SQVTM and CDR2 ANQGSEA. The CDR3 here is CSVREGRYEQFF. CDR3 nucleotide sequence: TGCAGCGTACGTGAGGGAAGGTATGAGCAGTTCTTC.

The CDR3 region has the DNA TGTGCCAGCAGTTTAGCGCTTGGGACTAGCGGGCCCAATGAGCAGTTCTTC. Protein product: CASSLALGTSGPNEQFF. V usage is TRBV12-3 or TRBV12-4 and J usage is TRBJ2-1, with 12 positions matching TRBD2. The junction had 6 bases not matched to a gene; V was cut back by 0 bases and J by 6 bases. CDR3 length equals 17 residues.

V and J are TRBV6-6 and TRBJ2-7; TRBD1 is a possible D gene (6 bases). The CDR3 length is 13 residues. The germline gives CDR1 MNHNY, CDR2 SVGAGI (reference sequence). The V gene lost 5 bases and the J gene lost 2 bases, with 10 bases spanning the gap. The CDR3 DNA reads TGTGCCAGCAGTCGACAGGTCCCCTACGAGCAGTACTTC. Protein sequence: CASSRQVPYEQYF.

The CDR3 protein is CASRAGTMQGNTQYF. The CDR3 DNA is TGTGCCAGCAGAGCCGGGACTATGCAGGGGAATACGCAGTATTTT. The rearrangement uses TRBV5-5 and TRBJ2-3; TRBD2 might be the D (7 bases). The CDR3 extends over 15 amino acids. Trimming stripped 5 bases from V and 7 bases from J, with 20 bases between. Germline V gives CDR1 SGHKS, CDR2 YYEKEE (reference sequence).

This clonotype occurred a few times. The chain combines TRBV7-9 with TRBJ1-1; D uncertain. V gave up 2 bases and J gave up 4 bases, with 11 bases separating them. The germline V gene has CDR1 SEHNR and CDR2 FQNEAQ (reference sequence). This CDR3 region has 14 residues. The CDR3 region is CASSLIGEATEAFF. Written as DNA, the CDR3 is TGTGCCAGCAGCTTAATCGGGGAGGCCACTGAAGCTTTCTTT.

This clonotype appeared a few times. The rearrangement uses TRBV7-7 and TRBJ2-3; 7 bases line up with TRBD2. The CDR3 runs to 15 residues. In germline, CDR1 is SSHAT, CDR2 FNYEAQ (reference sequence). The junction had 9 bases not matched to a gene; V was cut back by 4 bases and J by 5 bases. CDR3 amino acids: CASSSKLGGVDTQYF. CDR3 bases: TGTGCCAGCAGCTCCAAACTGGGGGGGGTAGATACGCAGTATTTT.